Sequencing of this T cell receptor (beta chain) was carried out in a study of technical replicates of blood from several donors. The CDR3 is 13 amino acids. Losses at the gene ends were 2 bases for V and 5 bases for J; bases not matched to a gene: 4. The germline gives CDR1 GTSNPN, CDR2 SVGIG (reference sequence). TCRdb's table, derived via immunoSEQ multiplex PCR, lists solely in-frame clones and lacks some. The profile shows more than 65,000 clones, 90% to 98% of them singletons. This chain links TRBV30 with TRBJ2-5; the match to TRBD2 covers 8 bases. This clonotype was obtained from a human donor in good health. The sequenced sample was T cells isolated from PBMCs. The CDR3 here is CAWSSGSFETQYF. In nucleotides, the CDR3 is TGTGCCTGGAGTAGCGGGAGTTTTGAGACCCAGTACTTC.